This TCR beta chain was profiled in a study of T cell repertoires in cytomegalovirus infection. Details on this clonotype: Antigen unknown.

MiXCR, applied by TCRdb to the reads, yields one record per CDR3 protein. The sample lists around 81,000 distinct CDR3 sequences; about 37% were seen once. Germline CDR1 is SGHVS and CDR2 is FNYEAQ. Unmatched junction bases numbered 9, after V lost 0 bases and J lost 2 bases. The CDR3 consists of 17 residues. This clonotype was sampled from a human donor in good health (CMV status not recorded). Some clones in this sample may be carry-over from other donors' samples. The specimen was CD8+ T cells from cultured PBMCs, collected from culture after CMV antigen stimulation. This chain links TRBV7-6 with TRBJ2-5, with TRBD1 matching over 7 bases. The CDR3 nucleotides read TGTGCCAGCAGCTTAGCCGGATGGCAGGGGGTACAAGAGACCCAGTACTTC. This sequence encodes CASSLAGWQGVQETQYF.